The T cell receptor (beta chain) described here comes from a study of patients and donors after allogeneic stem cell transplantation. The CDR3 spans 14 residues. Trimming removed 2 bases from V and 2 bases from J, with 9 bases in between. CDR1 and CDR2 (germline): SGHVS, FNYEAQ. TCRdb re-called the RT-PCR reads with MiXCR, one entry per CDR3 protein. The data contain more than 850,000 distinct CDR3 sequences, approximately 19% of them singletons. The sequenced sample consisted of blood, either unsorted or a sorted T cell fraction (not recorded which). This sequence originates from a human donor who was either an allogeneic HSCT recipient or a stem cell or donor lymphocyte infusion donor (not recorded which). It is not recorded whose cells these are; they may come from a transplant donor. The chain couples TRBV7-6 to TRBJ2-5; D is unclear. CDR3 nucleotides: TGTGCCAGCAGCTTATATTACGGGCAAGAGACCCAGTACTTC. This encodes CASSLYYGQETQYF.